This T cell receptor beta chain derives from a study of early stage breast cancer tumors. At the level of the study: Of around 16 invasive breast tumors, twelve were hormone receptor-positive, HER2-negative. The study, taken as a whole, reports: Compared with adjacent normal breast tissue, tumors showed around 2.7-fold greater T cell density and higher clonality. In about 90% of the 16 patients, blood comparison separated tumor from normal breast.

The CDR3 has 14 residues. The V gene's germline CDR1 is SGHAT and CDR2 FQNNGV. V lost 4 bases, J lost 3 bases, and 12 bases lay in between. This clone was recorded a few times. The antigen is not known. Method: immunoSEQ multiplex PCR; TCRdb's copy keeps in-frame clones and lacks some. The sample has about 36,000 clones, roughly 70% seen once. Sequenced sample: blood. This clonotype was sampled from a person aged 55-75 years with breast cancer. The V call is TRBV11-2, the J call TRBJ1-2; weak D call: TRBD1 (6 bases). CDR3 in DNA: TGTGCCAGCAGCTCCGTACAGGGATACTATGGCTACACCTTC. Protein product: CASSSVQGYYGYTF.